This T cell receptor beta chain was captured by sequencing in a study of OX40 agonist ivuxolimab in advanced cancers. Germline CDR1 is MDHEN and CDR2 is SYDVKM. Trimming pared 8 bases from V and 4 bases from J, leaving 15 bases between. There are 14 residues in the CDR3. TCRdb's table, derived via immunoSEQ multiplex PCR, lists solely in-frame clones and lacks some. This sample yields about 62,000 clones, of which 85% are seen a single time; around 3.8% belongs to the top ten. J is TRBJ1-5 and V is TRBV28; possibly TRBD1 for D (6 bases). The TCR comes from an adult with an advanced solid tumor such as melanoma, head and neck, liver or kidney cancer. Material: CD4+ or CD8+ T cells sorted from blood, obtained in a trial of the OX40 agonist ivuxolimab. The CDR3 DNA reads as TGTGCCAGCGTGAAAGGGGACAAGAATCAGCCCCAGCATTTT. Amino acids: CASVKGDKNQPQHF. Using reference TRBV28 and TRBJ1-5 for the parts outside the CDR3, the full variable domain is DVKVTQSSRYLVKRTGEKVFLECVQDMDHENMFWYRQDPGLGLRLIYFSYDVKMKEKGDIPEGYSVSREKKERFSLILESASTNQTSMYLCASVKGDKNQPQHFGDGTRLSIL.